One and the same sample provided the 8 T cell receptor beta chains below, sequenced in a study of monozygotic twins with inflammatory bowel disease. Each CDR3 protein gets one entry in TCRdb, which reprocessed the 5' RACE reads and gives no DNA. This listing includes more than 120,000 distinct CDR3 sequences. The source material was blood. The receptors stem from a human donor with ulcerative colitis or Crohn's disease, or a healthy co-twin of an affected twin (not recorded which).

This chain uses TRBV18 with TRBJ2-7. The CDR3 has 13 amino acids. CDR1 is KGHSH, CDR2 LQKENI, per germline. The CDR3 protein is CASHDRASNEQYF.

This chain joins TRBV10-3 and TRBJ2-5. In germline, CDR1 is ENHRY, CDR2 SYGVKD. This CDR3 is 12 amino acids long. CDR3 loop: CATSPYQETQYF.

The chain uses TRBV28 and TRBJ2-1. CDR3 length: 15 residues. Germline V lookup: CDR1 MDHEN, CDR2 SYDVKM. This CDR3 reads CASSLVTNSYNEQFF.

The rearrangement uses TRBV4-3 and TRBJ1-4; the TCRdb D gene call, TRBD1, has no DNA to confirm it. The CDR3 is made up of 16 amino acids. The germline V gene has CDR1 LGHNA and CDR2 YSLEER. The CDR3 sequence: CASSQDKGGNWEKLFF.

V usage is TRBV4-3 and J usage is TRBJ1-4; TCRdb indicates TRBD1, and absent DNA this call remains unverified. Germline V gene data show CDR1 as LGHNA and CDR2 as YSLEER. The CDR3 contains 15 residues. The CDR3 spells CASGSGGLSYEKLFF.

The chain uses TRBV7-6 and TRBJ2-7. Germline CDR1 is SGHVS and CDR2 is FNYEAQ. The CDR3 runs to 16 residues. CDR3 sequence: CASGLGVGVGTYEQYF.

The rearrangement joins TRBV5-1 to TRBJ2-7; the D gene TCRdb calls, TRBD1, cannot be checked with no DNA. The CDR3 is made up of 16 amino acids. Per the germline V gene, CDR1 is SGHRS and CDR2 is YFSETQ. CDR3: CASSGMGLGSTYEQYF.

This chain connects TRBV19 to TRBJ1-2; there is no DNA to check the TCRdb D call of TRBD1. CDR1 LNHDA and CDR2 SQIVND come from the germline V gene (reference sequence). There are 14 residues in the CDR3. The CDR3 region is CASTGQGSNYGYTF.